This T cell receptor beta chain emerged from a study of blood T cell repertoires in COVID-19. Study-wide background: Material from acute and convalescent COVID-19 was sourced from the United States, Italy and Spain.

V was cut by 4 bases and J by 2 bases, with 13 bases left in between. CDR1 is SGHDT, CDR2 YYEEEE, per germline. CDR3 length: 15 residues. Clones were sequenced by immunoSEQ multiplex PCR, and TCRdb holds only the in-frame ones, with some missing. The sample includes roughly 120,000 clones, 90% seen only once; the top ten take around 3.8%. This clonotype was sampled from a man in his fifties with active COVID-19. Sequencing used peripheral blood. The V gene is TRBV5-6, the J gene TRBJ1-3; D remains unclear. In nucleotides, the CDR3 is TGTGCCAGCAGCATCGTTCTGGGAGCTGGAAACACCATATATTTT. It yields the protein CASSIVLGAGNTIYF.